What follows are 30 T cell receptor beta chains derived from one specimen sequenced in a study of T cell repertoires in cytomegalovirus infection. TCRdb re-derived calls from the reads in MiXCR, one entry per CDR3 protein. The sample has under 150,000 distinct CDR3 sequences, roughly 8.2% seen once. Sequences were obtained from PBMCs. These TCRs come from a human donor in good health (CMV status not recorded). Some clones in this sample may be carry-over from other donors' samples.

A remark on this clonotype: This clone may be a read error of a much larger clone one base away. This sequence joins TRBV19 and TRBJ2-7; maybe TRBD2 (6 bases). The V gene's germline CDR1 is LNHDA and CDR2 SQIVND (reference sequence). This CDR3 has 15 amino acids. The CDR3 nucleotides read TGTGCCAGTAGTGCCCTGGGAGGAATCCTCTACGAGCGGTACTTC. Translation: CASSALGGILYERYF.

About this clonotype: This may be a read error, as it is one base from a much larger clone. The V gene is TRBV2, the J gene TRBJ2-3; D might be TRBD2 (7 bases). V gave up 9 bases and J gave up 5 bases, with 15 bases separating them. The germline V gene encodes CDR1 SNHLY and CDR2 FYNNEI. This CDR3 region has 13 residues. CDR3 in amino acids: CARGRGAEDTQYF. The CDR3 DNA sequence: TGTGCCAGGGGACGGGGGGCGGAAGATACGCAGTATTTT.

In this sample, this clonotype turned up many times. V gene TRBV7-7 combines with J gene TRBJ2-7, with 8 positions matching TRBD1. The J segment lost 0 bases and the V segment lost 1 base, leaving 2 bases of the junction unmatched. Per germline, CDR1 SSHAT and CDR2 FNYEAQ (reference sequence). CDR3 length: 15 amino acids. In DNA form, the CDR3 reads TGTGCCAGCAGCTTAGGGACAGGGCCCTCCTACGAGCAGTACTTC. Translated: CASSLGTGPSYEQYF. Filled out from reference TRBV7-7 and TRBJ2-7, the complete variable domain reads GAGVSQSPRYKVTKRGQDVTLRCDPISSHATLYWYQQALGQGPEFLTYFNYEAQPDKSGLPSDRFSAERPEGSISTLTIQRTEQRDSAMYRCASSLGTGPSYEQYFGPGTRLTVT.

Ten or more counts support this clonotype. The gene calls are TRBV27 and TRBJ1-3, with TRBD1 identical over 8 bases. Germline CDR1 and CDR2: MNHEY and SMNVEV (reference sequence). V trimming: 6 bases; J trimming: 1 base; junction bases outside the gene matches: 11. This CDR3 has 17 amino acids. This CDR3 is CASSPGTGYSSGNTIYF. In DNA form, the CDR3 reads TGTGCCAGCAGCCCCGGGACAGGCTATTCTTCTGGAAACACCATATATTTT.

This chain uses TRBV7-3 with TRBJ2-7; 9 bases align to TRBD1. Germline values: CDR1 SGHTA, CDR2 FQGTGA. CDR3 size: 13 residues. V shed 5 bases and J 6 bases; nucleotides not matched to a gene: 5. The CDR3: CASSPTGGSEQYF. For the CDR3, the DNA is TGTGCCAGCAGCCCGACAGGGGGAAGCGAGCAGTACTTC. Using reference TRBV7-3 and TRBJ2-7 for the parts outside the CDR3, the full variable domain is GAGVSQTPSNKVTEKGKYVELRCDPISGHTALYWYRQSLGQGPEFLIYFQGTGAADDSGLPNDRFFAVRPEGSVSTLKIQRTERGDSAVYLCASSPTGGSEQYFGPGTRLTVT.

This clonotype was seen ten or more times. The chain recombines TRBV6-2 or TRBV6-3 with TRBJ2-5; perhaps TRBD1 as D (6 bases). The CDR3 totals 15 residues. Per germline, CDR1 MNHEY and CDR2 SVGEGT. Trimming shortened V by 8 bases and J by 1 base, and 17 bases separated the two germline ends. The CDR3 region is CASRVPDSLQETQYF. The CDR3, as DNA: TGTGCCAGCCGCGTCCCGGACAGCCTCCAAGAGACCCAGTACTTC.

The table lists this clonotype with a few counts. V gene TRBV20-1 combines with J gene TRBJ2-3; 7 bases are a match to TRBD2. V shed 6 bases, J shed 4 bases, and the junction held 4 bases outside the gene matches. This CDR3 spans 12 amino acids. Germline V gives CDR1 DFQATT, CDR2 SNEGSKA (reference sequence). CDR3 loop: CSAGTSADTQYF. CDR3 DNA: TGCAGTGCGGGTACTAGCGCAGATACGCAGTATTTT.

This clonotype has a count of ten or more. This chain links TRBV7-6 with TRBJ2-5; D perhaps matches TRBD1 (5 bases). V gave up 0 bases and J gave up 1 base, with 6 bases separating them. Germline-derived CDR1 and CDR2 are SGHVS and FNYEAQ. The CDR3 is made up of 14 amino acids. CDR3 protein: CASSLAQGQETQYF. The CDR3 DNA is TGTGCCAGCAGCTTAGCCCAGGGCCAAGAGACCCAGTACTTC.

This chain connects TRBV3-1 to TRBJ1-2; D is undetermined. CDR1 is LGHDT and CDR2 is YNNKEL in the germline V gene (reference sequence). CDR3 length: 13 amino acids. The ends were cut back, 1 base at V and 2 bases at J, with 5 bases in the middle. The CDR3 DNA follows: TGTGCCAGCAGCCAAGCGGTGAACTATGGCTACACCTTC. It yields the protein CASSQAVNYGYTF.

This clonotype was observed a few times. V gene TRBV11-2 combines with J gene TRBJ1-4; D ambiguous. V lost 1 base and J 15 bases, leaving 15 bases between the germline ends. The CDR3 is 13 residues long. CDR1 SGHAT and CDR2 FQNNGV come from the germline V gene. The CDR3 DNA follows: TGTGCCAGCAGCTTAGGGGTGTACCCCGAGGTGTTTTTT. Translation gives CASSLGVYPEVFF.

In this sample, this clonotype turned up many times. This sequence joins TRBV7-9 and TRBJ1-5; TRBD1 is a possible D gene (5 bases). CDR1 is SEHNR, CDR2 FQNEAQ, per germline (reference sequence). The CDR3 length is 14 residues. Trimming removed 5 bases from V and 2 bases from J, with 10 bases in between. The CDR3 sequence: CASSARDGNQPQHF. The CDR3 bases are TGTGCCAGCAGCGCCCGGGACGGCAATCAGCCCCAGCATTTT.

There are many counts of this clonotype. The V and J genes are TRBV11-1 and TRBJ2-1; no clear D. Deletions cut 1 base from V and 8 bases from J, with 9 bases between. CDR3 size: 13 residues. Germline values: CDR1 SGHAT, CDR2 FQDESV (reference sequence). CDR3: CASSLGIWDEQFF. The DNA for the CDR3 is TGTGCCAGCAGCTTAGGGATTTGGGATGAGCAGTTCTTC. Using reference TRBV11-1 and TRBJ2-1 for the parts outside the CDR3, the full variable domain is EAEVAQSPRYKITEKSQAVAFWCDPISGHATLYWYRQILGQGPELLVQFQDESVVDDSQLPKDRFSAERLKGVDSTLKIQPAELGDSAMYLCASSLGIWDEQFFGPGTRLTVL.

This clonotype was observed at least ten times. The chain's CDR3 is CASSSNLGDTQYF. For the CDR3, the DNA is TGTGCCAGCAGCTCGAATTTAGGGGATACGCAGTATTTT. The chain is built from TRBV7-2 and TRBJ2-3; no clear D gene. The ends were cut back, 4 bases at V and 6 bases at J, with 11 bases in the middle. The V gene's germline CDR1 is SGHTA and CDR2 FQGNSA. This CDR3 is built from 13 residues.

This clonotype was recorded at least ten times. The chain employs TRBV29-1 and TRBJ1-1; D may be TRBD1 (5 bases). The CDR3 runs to 13 residues. The V end was cut by 4 bases, the J end by 0 bases, with 9 bases between. Per the germline V gene, CDR1 is SQVTM and CDR2 is ANQGSEA. CDR3 bases: TGCAGCGTTGCAGGGCCCCTGAACACTGAAGCTTTCTTT. This gives the protein CSVAGPLNTEAFF. Together with reference TRBV29-1 and TRBJ1-1, the CDR3 gives the full variable domain: SAVISQKPSRDICQRGTSLTIQCQVDSQVTMMFWYRQQPGQSLTLIATANQGSEATYESGFVIDKFPISRPNLTFSTLTVSNMSPEDSSIYLCSVAGPLNTEAFFGQGTRLTVV.

This clonotype has more than one count but fewer than ten. V gene TRBV20-1 combines with J gene TRBJ2-1, with D possibly TRBD1 on 5 matching bases. CDR1 and CDR2 from the germline V gene are DFQATT and SNEGSKA (reference sequence). The CDR3 sequence is 13 residues long. V was trimmed by 5 bases and J by 9 bases, leaving 17 bases between them. CDR3 amino acids: CSARPNLRAEQFF. The CDR3 coding sequence is TGCAGTGCTCGACCGAATCTCAGGGCTGAGCAGTTCTTC.

The J gene is TRBJ2-6, the V gene TRBV28; possible D gene TRBD2, 6 bases. The germline V gene encodes CDR1 MDHEN and CDR2 SYDVKM. The CDR3 spans 16 residues. Trimming stripped 4 bases from V and 2 bases from J, with 12 bases between. CDR3 amino acids: CASSSYGGAGANVLTF. The CDR3 region has the DNA TGTGCCAGCAGTTCCTACGGAGGGGCTGGGGCCAACGTCCTGACTTTC.

V is TRBV3-1 and J is TRBJ1-4, with D maybe TRBD1 (6 bases). V lost 6 bases and J lost 9, with 17 bases in between. Germline V gene lookup returns CDR1 LGHDT and CDR2 YNNKEL (reference sequence). The CDR3 has 14 residues. The CDR3 DNA is TGTGCCAGCAGTCAGCTCAACAGGGTTCAAAAACTGTTTTTT. Translation: CASSQLNRVQKLFF.

The genes are TRBV5-1 and TRBJ1-2, with 7 nucleotides matching TRBD1. Germline loops: CDR1 SGHRS, CDR2 YFSETQ. The CDR3 has 13 residues. Trimming removed 4 bases from V and 7 bases from J; junction bases left unmatched: 7. CDR3 loop: CASSEGQPSGYTF. Written as DNA, the CDR3 is TGCGCCAGCAGCGAGGGACAGCCCAGTGGCTACACCTTC.

This clonotype was seen repeatedly, ten times or more. The chain has TRBV27 and TRBJ2-5, with D uncertain. Trimming left V 5 bases short and J 3 bases short, with 10 bases between. Per the germline V gene, CDR1 is MNHEY and CDR2 is SMNVEV (reference sequence). This CDR3 has 13 amino acids. CDR3 bases: TGTGCCAGCAGTCACCGACGGGAAGAGACCCAGTACTTC. Translation gives CASSHRREETQYF.

This clonotype was observed many times. The chain employs TRBV12-3 or TRBV12-4 and TRBJ1-1, with a tentative D call TRBD1 (5 bases). The germline V and J ends were trimmed by 7 bases and 4 bases, with 19 bases remaining between them. The CDR3 spans 15 residues. CDR3 DNA sequence: TGTGCCAGCAATCCCTGGACAAGCTCTACCACTGAAGCTTTCTTT. Residues: CASNPWTSSTTEAFF.

This clonotype was detected ten times or more. The chain uses TRBV7-3 and TRBJ2-3; 11 nucleotides line up with TRBD2. The CDR3 totals 15 residues. In germline, CDR1 is SGHTA, CDR2 FQGTGA. Trimming removed 2 bases from V and 5 bases from J; junction bases left unmatched: 3. CDR3 bases: TGTGCCAGCAGCTTAGGAACTAGCGGGGGAGATACGCAGTATTTT. Amino acids: CASSLGTSGGDTQYF.

This clonotype was detected only a few times. This chain links TRBV20-1 with TRBJ1-2; D possibly corresponds to TRBD1 (5 bases). The CDR3 has 15 amino acids. Germline-derived CDR1 and CDR2 are DFQATT and SNEGSKA (reference sequence). V lost 5 bases to trimming and J lost 4 bases, with 20 bases between them. CDR3 in amino acids: CSAPPAGTDTYGYTF. The CDR3 region has the DNA TGCAGTGCTCCCCCGGCCGGGACTGATACCTATGGCTACACCTTC.

This clonotype has a count of ten or more. The CDR3 is CSASSGGLDTQYF. CDR3 nucleotide sequence: TGCAGTGCCTCCAGCGGGGGACTAGATACGCAGTATTTT. The chain joins TRBV20-1 to TRBJ2-3, with 8 bases fitting TRBD2. The CDR3 consists of 13 residues. The germline V gene encodes CDR1 DFQATT and CDR2 SNEGSKA (reference sequence). V dropped 6 bases and J dropped 5; count of bases not matched to a gene: 7.

Many counts were recorded for this clonotype. The gene calls are TRBV7-3 and TRBJ1-1; 11 nucleotides align to TRBD1. V was pared by 4 bases and J by 4 bases, with 5 bases of the junction left unmatched. Germline CDR1 and CDR2: SGHTA and FQGTGA. The CDR3 sequence is 15 residues long. CDR3 sequence: CASSWPGQGVTEAFF. The CDR3 DNA reads as TGTGCCAGCAGCTGGCCGGGACAGGGGGTCACTGAAGCTTTCTTT.

In this sample, this clonotype turned up many times. The chain carries TRBV15 and TRBJ1-1; D might be TRBD1 (5 bases). The ends were cut back, 0 bases at V and 0 bases at J, with 5 bases in the middle. Germline V gives CDR1 LNHNV, CDR2 YYDKDF (reference sequence). CDR3 length equals 14 residues. The chain's CDR3 is CATSRDRVNTEAFF. As DNA, the CDR3 is TGTGCCACCAGCAGAGACAGGGTGAACACTGAAGCTTTCTTT.

This clonotype was seen at least ten times. The CDR3 protein is CASMPSGSKSETQYF. CDR3 nucleotide sequence: TGTGCCAGCATGCCGTCGGGGTCCAAGAGTGAGACCCAGTACTTC. The rearrangement links TRBV11-2 to TRBJ2-5; the D gene is possibly TRBD2 (5 bases). The CDR3 sequence is 15 residues long. Germline V gene sequence: CDR1 SGHAT, CDR2 FQNNGV. V dropped 7 bases and J dropped 5 bases, with 20 bases sitting between them.

There are many counts of this clonotype. The V call is TRBV7-6, the J call TRBJ1-4, with D unresolved. The germline V gene has CDR1 SGHVS and CDR2 FNYEAQ. This CDR3 has 14 residues. Trimming removed 5 bases at V and 0 bases at J, with 7 bases between. The CDR3 coding sequence is TGTGCCAGCAGCCTCAGGTCAACTAATGAAAAACTGTTTTTT. It encodes CASSLRSTNEKLFF. Combining the CDR3 with reference TRBV7-6 and TRBJ1-4 gives the whole variable domain GAGVSQSPRYKVTKRGQDVALRCDPISGHVSLYWYRQALGQGPEFLTYFNYEAQQDKSGLPNDRFSAERPEGSISTLTIQRTEQRDSAMYRCASSLRSTNEKLFFGSGTQLSVL.

The CDR3 coding sequence is TGTGCCATCAGGGGGCAGCTGAACACTGAAGCTTTCTTT. Its translation: CAIRGQLNTEAFF. This chain connects TRBV10-3 to TRBJ1-1, with TRBD1 as a possible D gene (5 bases). Trimming took 6 bases from V and 0 from J, leaving 8 bases between them. From germline, CDR1 is ENHRY and CDR2 SYGVKD. This CDR3 has 13 residues.

This clonotype has a count of ten or more. The CDR3 DNA reads TGTGCCAGCAGTTTATCGACAGAACTAGCCAAAAACATTCAGTACTTC. Its protein is CASSLSTELAKNIQYF. The J gene is TRBJ2-4, the V gene TRBV28, with D possibly matching TRBD1 (5 bases). The CDR3 sequence is 16 residues long. CDR1 and CDR2 (germline): MDHEN, SYDVKM. V lost 1 base, J lost 0 bases, and 10 bases lay in between.

This clonotype was seen many times. The rearrangement links TRBV19 to TRBJ1-1, with D possibly TRBD1 on 5 matching bases. The germline CDR1 and CDR2 sequences are LNHDA and SQIVND (reference sequence). Between the trimmed V and J ends, which lost 7 bases and 3 bases, there was a span of 9 bases. The CDR3 is 12 residues long. This CDR3 is CASTRGYTEAFF. CDR3 in DNA: TGTGCCAGTACCCGGGGGTACACTGAAGCTTTCTTT. The full variable domain, rest sourced from reference TRBV19 and TRBJ1-1, is DGGITQSPKYLFRKEGQNVTLSCEQNLNHDAMYWYRQDPGQGLRLIYYSQIVNDFQKGDIAEGYSVSREKKESFPLTVTSAQKNPTAFYLCASTRGYTEAFFGQGTRLTVV.